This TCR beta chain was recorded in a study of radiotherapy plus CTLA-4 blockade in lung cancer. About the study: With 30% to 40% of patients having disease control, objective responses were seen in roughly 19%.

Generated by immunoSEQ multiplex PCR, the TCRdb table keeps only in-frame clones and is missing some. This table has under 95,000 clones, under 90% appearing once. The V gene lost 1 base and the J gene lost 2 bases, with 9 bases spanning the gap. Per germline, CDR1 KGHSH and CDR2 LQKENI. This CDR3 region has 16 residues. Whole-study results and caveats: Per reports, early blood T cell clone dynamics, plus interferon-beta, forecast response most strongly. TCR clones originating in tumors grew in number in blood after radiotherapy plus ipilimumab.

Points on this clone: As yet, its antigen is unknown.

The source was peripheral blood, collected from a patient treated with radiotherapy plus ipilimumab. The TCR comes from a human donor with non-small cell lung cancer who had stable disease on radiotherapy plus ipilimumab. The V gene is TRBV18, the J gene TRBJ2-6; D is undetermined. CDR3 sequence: CASSPQSVTGANVLTF. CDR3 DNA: TGTGCCAGCTCACCACAATCTGTAACTGGGGCCAACGTCCTGACTTTC. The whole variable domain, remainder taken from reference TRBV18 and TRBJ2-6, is NAGVMQNPRHLVRRRGQEARLRCSPMKGHSHVYWYRQLPEEGLKFMVYLQKENIIDESGMPKERFSAEFPKEGPSILRIQQVVRGDSAAYFCASSPQSVTGANVLTFGAGSRLTVL.